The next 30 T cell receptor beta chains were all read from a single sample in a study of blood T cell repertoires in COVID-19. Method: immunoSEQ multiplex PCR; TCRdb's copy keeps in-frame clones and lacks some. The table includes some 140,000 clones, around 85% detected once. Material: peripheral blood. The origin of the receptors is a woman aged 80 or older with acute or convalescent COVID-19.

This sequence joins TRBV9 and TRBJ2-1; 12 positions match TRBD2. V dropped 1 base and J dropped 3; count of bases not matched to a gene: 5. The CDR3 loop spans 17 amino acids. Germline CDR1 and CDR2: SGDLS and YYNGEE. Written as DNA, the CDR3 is TGTGCCAGCAGCGTAACCCTAGCGGGAGGGGGCTACAATGAGCAGTTCTTC. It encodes CASSVTLAGGGYNEQFF.

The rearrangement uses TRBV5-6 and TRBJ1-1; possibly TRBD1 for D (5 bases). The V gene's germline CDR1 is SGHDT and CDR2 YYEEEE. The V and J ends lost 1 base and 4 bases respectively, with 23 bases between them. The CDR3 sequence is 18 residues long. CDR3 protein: CASSLLIDIGEVGTEAFF. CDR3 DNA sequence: TGTGCCAGCAGCTTGTTGATAGATATAGGGGAAGTAGGCACTGAAGCTTTCTTT.

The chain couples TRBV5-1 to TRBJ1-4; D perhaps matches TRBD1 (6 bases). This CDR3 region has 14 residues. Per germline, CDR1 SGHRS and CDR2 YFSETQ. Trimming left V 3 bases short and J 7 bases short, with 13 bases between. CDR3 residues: CASSSARGGEKLFF. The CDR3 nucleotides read TGCGCCAGCAGCTCCGCGAGGGGGGGTGAAAAACTGTTTTTT. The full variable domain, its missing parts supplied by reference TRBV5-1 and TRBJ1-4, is KAGVTQTPRYLIKTRGQQVTLSCSPISGHRSVSWYQQTPGQGLQFLFEYFSETQRNKGNFPGRFSGRQFSNSRSEMNVSTLELGDSALYLCASSSARGGEKLFFGSGTQLSVL.

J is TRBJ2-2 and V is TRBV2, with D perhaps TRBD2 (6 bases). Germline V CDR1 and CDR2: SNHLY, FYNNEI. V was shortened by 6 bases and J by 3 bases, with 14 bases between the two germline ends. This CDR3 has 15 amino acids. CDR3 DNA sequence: TGTGCCAGCAGCCCCCGGGACTCCTACACCGGGGAGCTGTTTTTT. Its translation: CASSPRDSYTGELFF.

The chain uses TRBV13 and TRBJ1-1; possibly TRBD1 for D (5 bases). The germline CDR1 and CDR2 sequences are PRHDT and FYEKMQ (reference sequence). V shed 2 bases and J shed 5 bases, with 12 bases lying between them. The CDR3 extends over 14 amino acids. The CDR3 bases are TGTGCCAGCAGCTTAAAGGGGATTAAGACTGAAGCTTTCTTT. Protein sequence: CASSLKGIKTEAFF.

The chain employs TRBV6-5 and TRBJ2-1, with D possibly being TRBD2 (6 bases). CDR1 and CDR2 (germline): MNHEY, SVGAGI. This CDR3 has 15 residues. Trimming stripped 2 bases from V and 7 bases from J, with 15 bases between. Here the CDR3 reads CASSYALRGKNEQFF. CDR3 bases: TGTGCCAGCAGTTACGCCCTTCGCGGGAAAAATGAGCAGTTCTTC.

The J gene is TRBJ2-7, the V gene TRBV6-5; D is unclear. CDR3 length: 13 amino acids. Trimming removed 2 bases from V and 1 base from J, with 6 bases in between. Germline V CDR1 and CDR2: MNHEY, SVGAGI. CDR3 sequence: CASSYGESYEQYF. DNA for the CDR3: TGTGCCAGCAGTTACGGAGAGTCCTACGAGCAGTACTTC.

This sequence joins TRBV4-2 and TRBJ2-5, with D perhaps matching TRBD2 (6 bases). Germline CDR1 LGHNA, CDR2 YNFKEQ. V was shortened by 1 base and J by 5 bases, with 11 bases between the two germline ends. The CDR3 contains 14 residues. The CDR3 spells CASSQGPGVETQYF. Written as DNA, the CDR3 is TGTGCCAGCAGCCAAGGCCCGGGGGTTGAGACCCAGTACTTC.

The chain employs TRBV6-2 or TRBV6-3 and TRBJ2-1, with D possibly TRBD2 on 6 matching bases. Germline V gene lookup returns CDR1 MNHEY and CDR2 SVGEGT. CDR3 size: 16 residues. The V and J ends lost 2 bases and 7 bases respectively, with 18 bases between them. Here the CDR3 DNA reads TGTGCCAGCAGTTACAAGTTGAGCGGGTTCGGGAATGAGCAGTTCTTC. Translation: CASSYKLSGFGNEQFF.

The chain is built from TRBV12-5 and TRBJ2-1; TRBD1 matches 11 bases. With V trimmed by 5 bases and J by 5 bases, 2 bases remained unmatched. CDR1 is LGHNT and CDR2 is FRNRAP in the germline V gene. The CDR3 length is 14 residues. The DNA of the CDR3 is TGTGCTAGTGGTCCGGGACAGGGGGACAATGAGCAGTTCTTC. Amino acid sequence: CASGPGQGDNEQFF. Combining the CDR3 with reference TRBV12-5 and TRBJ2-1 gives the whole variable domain DARVTQTPRHKVTEMGQEVTMRCQPILGHNTVFWYRQTMMQGLELLAYFRNRAPLDDSGMPKDRFSAEMPDATLATLKIQPSEPRDSAVYFCASGPGQGDNEQFFGPGTRLTVL.

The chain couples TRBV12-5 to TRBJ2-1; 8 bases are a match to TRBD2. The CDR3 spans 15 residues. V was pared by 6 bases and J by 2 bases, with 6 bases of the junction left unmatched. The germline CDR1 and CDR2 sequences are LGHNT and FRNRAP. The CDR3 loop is CASGPAGAPYNEQFF. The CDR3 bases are TGTGCTAGTGGCCCAGCGGGAGCACCCTACAATGAGCAGTTCTTC. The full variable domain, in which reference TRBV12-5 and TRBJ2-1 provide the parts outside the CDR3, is DARVTQTPRHKVTEMGQEVTMRCQPILGHNTVFWYRQTMMQGLELLAYFRNRAPLDDSGMPKDRFSAEMPDATLATLKIQPSEPRDSAVYFCASGPAGAPYNEQFFGPGTRLTVL.

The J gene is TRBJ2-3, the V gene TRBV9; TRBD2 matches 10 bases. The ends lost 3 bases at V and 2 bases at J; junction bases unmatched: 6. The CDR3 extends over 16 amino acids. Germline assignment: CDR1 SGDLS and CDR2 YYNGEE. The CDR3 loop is CASSAGLADFTDTQYF. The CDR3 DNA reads TGTGCCAGCAGCGCCGGACTAGCGGATTTCACAGATACGCAGTATTTT.

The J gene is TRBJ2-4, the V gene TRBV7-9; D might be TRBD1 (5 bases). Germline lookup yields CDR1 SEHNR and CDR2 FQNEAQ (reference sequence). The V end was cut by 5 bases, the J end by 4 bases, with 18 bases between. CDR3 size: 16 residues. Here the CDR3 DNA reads TGTGCCAGCAGCCCGCCCCTCCCAGGGCCAAAAAACATTCAGTACTTC. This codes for CASSPPLPGPKNIQYF.

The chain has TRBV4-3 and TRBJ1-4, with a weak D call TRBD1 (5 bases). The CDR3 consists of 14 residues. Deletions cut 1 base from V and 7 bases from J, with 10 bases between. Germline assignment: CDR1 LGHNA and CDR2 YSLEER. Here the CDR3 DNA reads TGCGCCAGCAGCCAAGGGGGCGCGACTGAAAAACTGTTTTTT. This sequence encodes CASSQGGATEKLFF.

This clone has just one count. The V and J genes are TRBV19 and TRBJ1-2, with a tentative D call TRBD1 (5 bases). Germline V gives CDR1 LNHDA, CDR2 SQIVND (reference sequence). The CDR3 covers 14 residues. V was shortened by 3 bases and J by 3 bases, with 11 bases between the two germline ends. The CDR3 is CASSIRTNYYGYTF. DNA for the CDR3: TGTGCCAGTAGTATCAGGACAAATTACTATGGCTACACCTTC.

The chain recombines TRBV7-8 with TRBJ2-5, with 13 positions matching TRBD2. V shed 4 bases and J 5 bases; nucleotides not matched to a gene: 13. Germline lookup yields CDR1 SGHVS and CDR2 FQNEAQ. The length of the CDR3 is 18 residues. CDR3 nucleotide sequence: TGTGCCAGCAGCTCCTACCCGAGGACTAGCGGGAGTAGGGAGACCCAGTACTTC. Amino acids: CASSSYPRTSGSRETQYF.

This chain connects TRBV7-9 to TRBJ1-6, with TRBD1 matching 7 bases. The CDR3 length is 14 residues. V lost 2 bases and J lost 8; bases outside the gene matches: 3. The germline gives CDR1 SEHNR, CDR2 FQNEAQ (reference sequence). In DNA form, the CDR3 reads TGTGCCAGCAGCTTACTGGGACAGTATTCACCCCTCCACTTT. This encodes CASSLLGQYSPLHF.

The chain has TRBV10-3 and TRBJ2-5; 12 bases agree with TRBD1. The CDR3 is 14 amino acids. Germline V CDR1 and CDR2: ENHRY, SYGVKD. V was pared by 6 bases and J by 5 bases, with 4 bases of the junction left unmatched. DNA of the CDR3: TGTGCCATCAGGGGGACAGGGGGCGGCGAGACCCAGTACTTC. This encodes CAIRGTGGGETQYF.

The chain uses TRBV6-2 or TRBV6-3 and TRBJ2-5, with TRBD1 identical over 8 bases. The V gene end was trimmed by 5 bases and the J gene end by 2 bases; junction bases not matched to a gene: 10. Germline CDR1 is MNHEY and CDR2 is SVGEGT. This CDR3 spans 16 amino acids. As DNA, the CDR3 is TGTGCCAGCAGTCCGCGCCCGGGACAGGCACAAGAGACCCAGTACTTC. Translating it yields CASSPRPGQAQETQYF.

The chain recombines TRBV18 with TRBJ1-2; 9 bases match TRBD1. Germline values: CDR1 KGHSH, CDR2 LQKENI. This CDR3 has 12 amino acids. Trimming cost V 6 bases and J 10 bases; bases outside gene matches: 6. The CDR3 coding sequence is TGTGCCAGCTCCCGGGACAGGGAGGACTACACCTTC. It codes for CASSRDREDYTF.

As DNA, the CDR3 is TGTGCCAGCAGCGTAGATGTGACAGGGGTTGGCTACACCTTC. Translating it yields CASSVDVTGVGYTF. The gene calls are TRBV9 and TRBJ1-2; 8 bases align to TRBD1. The CDR3 contains 14 residues. The V gene's germline CDR1 is SGDLS and CDR2 YYNGEE. V shed 0 bases and J 7 bases; nucleotides not matched to a gene: 5. The whole variable domain, filled in from reference TRBV9 and TRBJ1-2, reads DSGVTQTPKHLITATGQRVTLRCSPRSGDLSVYWYQQSLDQGLQFLIQYYNGEERAKGNILERFSAQQFPDLHSELNLSSLELGDSALYFCASSVDVTGVGYTFGSGTRLTVV.

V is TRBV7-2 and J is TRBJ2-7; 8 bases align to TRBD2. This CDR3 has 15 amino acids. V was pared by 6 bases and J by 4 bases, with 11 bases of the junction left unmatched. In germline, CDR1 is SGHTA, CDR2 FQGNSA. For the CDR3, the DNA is TGTGCCAGCAGTCCGGCGGGAGGAGTACAGTACGAGCAGTACTTC. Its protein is CASSPAGGVQYEQYF.

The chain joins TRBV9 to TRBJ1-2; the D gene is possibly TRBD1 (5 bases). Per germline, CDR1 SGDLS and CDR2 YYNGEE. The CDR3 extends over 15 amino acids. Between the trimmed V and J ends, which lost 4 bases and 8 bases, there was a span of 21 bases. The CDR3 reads CASSYPSPSGKGYTF. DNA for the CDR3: TGTGCCAGCAGCTACCCATCCCCGTCAGGGAAGGGCTACACCTTC.

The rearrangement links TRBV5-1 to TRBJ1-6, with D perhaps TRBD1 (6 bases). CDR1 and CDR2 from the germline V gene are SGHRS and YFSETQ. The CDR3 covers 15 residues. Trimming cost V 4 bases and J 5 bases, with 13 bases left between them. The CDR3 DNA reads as TGCGCCAGCAGCCCGGGGCAGGGGAATAATTCACCCCTCCACTTT. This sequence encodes CASSPGQGNNSPLHF.

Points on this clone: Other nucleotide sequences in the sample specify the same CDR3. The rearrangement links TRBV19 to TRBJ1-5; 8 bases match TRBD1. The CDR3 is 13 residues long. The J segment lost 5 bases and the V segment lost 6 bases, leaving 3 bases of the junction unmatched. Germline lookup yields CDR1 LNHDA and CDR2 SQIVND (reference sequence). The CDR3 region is CASSPDRDQPQHF. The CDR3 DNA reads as TGTGCCAGTAGCCCGGACAGGGATCAGCCCCAGCATTTT.

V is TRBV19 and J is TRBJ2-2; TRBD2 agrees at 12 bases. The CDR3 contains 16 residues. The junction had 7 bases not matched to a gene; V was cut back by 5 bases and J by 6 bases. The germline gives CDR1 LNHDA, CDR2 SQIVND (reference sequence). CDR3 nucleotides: TGTGCCAGTAGTCCCTTTGGACTAGCGGGATCCGGGGAGCTGTTTTTT. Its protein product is CASSPFGLAGSGELFF.

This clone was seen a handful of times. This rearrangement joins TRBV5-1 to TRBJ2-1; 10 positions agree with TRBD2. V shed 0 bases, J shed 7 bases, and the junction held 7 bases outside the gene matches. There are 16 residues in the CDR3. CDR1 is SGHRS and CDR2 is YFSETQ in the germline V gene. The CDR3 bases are TGCGCCAGCAGCTTGGGGGCTAGCGGGGGAAGGAATGAGCAGTTCTTC. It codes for CASSLGASGGRNEQFF.

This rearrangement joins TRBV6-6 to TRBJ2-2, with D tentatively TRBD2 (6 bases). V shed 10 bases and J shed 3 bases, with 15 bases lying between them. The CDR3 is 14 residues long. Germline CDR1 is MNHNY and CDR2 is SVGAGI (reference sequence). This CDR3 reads CATRDLAHTGELFF. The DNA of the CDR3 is TGTGCCACCCGCGATCTAGCGCACACCGGGGAGCTGTTTTTT.

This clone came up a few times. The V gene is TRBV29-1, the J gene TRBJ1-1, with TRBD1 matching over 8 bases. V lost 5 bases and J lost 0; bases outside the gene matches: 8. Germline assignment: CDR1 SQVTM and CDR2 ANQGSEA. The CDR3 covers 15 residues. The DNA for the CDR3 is TGCAGCGTTCGGGGCAGGGGGCCACTGAACACTGAAGCTTTCTTT. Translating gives CSVRGRGPLNTEAFF.

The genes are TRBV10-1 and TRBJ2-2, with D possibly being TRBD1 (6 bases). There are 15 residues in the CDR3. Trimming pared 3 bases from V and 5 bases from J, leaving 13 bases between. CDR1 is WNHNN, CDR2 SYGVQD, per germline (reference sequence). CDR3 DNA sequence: TGCGCCAGCAGTGATTACGGACAGCAGACCGGGGAGCTGTTTTTT. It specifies CASSDYGQQTGELFF.